A single sample is the source of the 25 T cell receptor beta chains below, sequenced in a study of blood T cell repertoires in COVID-19. Assay: immunoSEQ multiplex PCR; the TCRdb copy retains only in-frame clones and omits some. Of 360,000 or so clones in the sample, about nine tenths were seen once. Sequenced material: PBMCs or T cells enriched from blood (not recorded which). The receptor source for this set is a woman aged 25 to 39 who had been exposed to COVID-19.

This clone was recorded once. This chain uses TRBV2 with TRBJ2-1; 7 bases align to TRBD1. The CDR3 has 14 amino acids. Germline V gives CDR1 SNHLY, CDR2 FYNNEI. Unmatched junction bases numbered 10, after V lost 7 bases and J lost 7 bases. In nucleotides, the CDR3 is TGTGCCAGCACGGAAAGGGGGCCTGGTAATGAGCAGTTCTTC. Translated, it gives CASTERGPGNEQFF.

This rearrangement joins TRBV28 to TRBJ1-2; 7 nucleotides match TRBD1. V was pared by 3 bases and J by 4 bases, with 8 bases of the junction left unmatched. This CDR3 contains 15 residues. Germline CDR1 is MDHEN and CDR2 is SYDVKM. CDR3 coding DNA: TGTGCCAGCAGTTTGGGGCAGGGGGTTTTCTATGGCTACACCTTC. Amino acids: CASSLGQGVFYGYTF.

V is TRBV15 and J is TRBJ1-2, with D maybe TRBD1 (6 bases). The V and J ends lost 0 bases and 0 bases respectively, with 8 bases between them. This CDR3 has 15 amino acids. Germline V gene sequence: CDR1 LNHNV, CDR2 YYDKDF (reference sequence). The chain's CDR3 is CATSRDWTANYGYTF. CDR3 in DNA: TGTGCCACCAGCAGAGATTGGACAGCTAACTATGGCTACACCTTC. Based on the CDR3 plus reference TRBV15 and TRBJ1-2, the full variable domain is DAMVIQNPRYQVTQFGKPVTLSCSQTLNHNVMYWYQQKSSQAPKLLFHYYDKDFNNEADTPDNFQSRRPNTSFCFLDIRSPGLGDTAMYLCATSRDWTANYGYTFGSGTRLTVV.

Concerning this clone itself: The sample carries other DNA sequences with the same CDR3. V and J are TRBV18 and TRBJ2-3, with 12 bases aligning to TRBD2. The CDR3 is made up of 17 amino acids. The junction had 2 bases not matched to a gene; V was cut back by 0 bases and J by 1 base. The germline V gene has CDR1 KGHSH and CDR2 LQKENI. The CDR3 DNA follows: TGTGCCAGCTCACCACCAAGACTAGCGGGGGGCACAGATACGCAGTATTTT. Translation gives CASSPPRLAGGTDTQYF.

Turning to this clone: One end of the junction does not line up with germline, which may come from a read error. This rearrangement joins TRBV27 to TRBJ2-1; no clear D. CDR3 length equals 13 residues. CDR1 is MNHEY, CDR2 SMNVEV, per germline (reference sequence). The CDR3 spells CASSHYTDPDQLF. The DNA of the CDR3 is TGTGCCAGCAGTCACTACACTGACCCCGATCAACTCTTC.

The chain joins TRBV9 to TRBJ1-5, with 10 bases identical to TRBD1. J was trimmed by 6 bases and V by 3 bases; bases with no gene match: 3. This CDR3 is built from 14 residues. CDR1 is SGDLS, CDR2 YYNGEE, per germline. The CDR3 protein is CASSARDRGQPQHF. The CDR3 DNA reads as TGTGCCAGCAGCGCCCGGGACAGGGGTCAGCCCCAGCATTTT.

This clone came up many times. The chain joins TRBV15 to TRBJ2-6; 9 bases agree with TRBD1. Trimming cost V 3 bases and J 0 bases; bases outside gene matches: 0. Germline V gene sequence: CDR1 LNHNV, CDR2 YYDKDF (reference sequence). The length of the CDR3 is 16 residues. CDR3 region: CATSRTGGSGANVLTF. CDR3 nucleotides: TGTGCCACCAGCAGGACAGGGGGCTCTGGGGCCAACGTCCTGACTTTC.

The chain combines TRBV18 with TRBJ2-1; no definite D call. This CDR3 is 13 amino acids long. Germline V gene lookup returns CDR1 KGHSH and CDR2 LQKENI. Trimming pared 4 bases from V and 5 bases from J, leaving 9 bases between. The CDR3 DNA follows: TGTGCCAGCTCACGATTAGCCAACAATGAGCAGTTCTTC. It codes for CASSRLANNEQFF.

The J gene is TRBJ2-2, the V gene TRBV4-1; 9 bases are shared with TRBD2. Germline V gene sequence: CDR1 MGHRA, CDR2 YSYEKL. There are 18 residues in the CDR3. After removal of 0 bases from V and 6 bases from J, the junction contained 11 bases not matched to a gene. CDR3 sequence (DNA): TGCGCCAGCAGCCAAGACCACCACTTAGCGGGAGAATCCGGGGAGCTGTTTTTT. Its translation: CASSQDHHLAGESGELFF.

The chain has TRBV3-1 (or the pseudogene TRBV3-2) and TRBJ2-5; perhaps TRBD1 as D (6 bases). CDR1 is LGHDT, CDR2 YNNKEL, per germline (reference sequence). Trimming stripped 4 bases from V and 4 bases from J, with 16 bases between. The CDR3 has 15 residues. CDR3 region: CASSRGGSVPETQYF. CDR3 nucleotides: TGTGCCAGCAGCCGAGGGGGAAGCGTTCCAGAGACCCAGTACTTC.

This clone appeared a few times. V usage is TRBV2 and J usage is TRBJ2-7; 7 positions agree with TRBD1. The CDR3 has 12 amino acids. Germline V lookup: CDR1 SNHLY, CDR2 FYNNEI. The V gene end was trimmed by 9 bases and the J gene end by 4 bases; junction bases not matched to a gene: 6. The CDR3 here is CASTGVRYEQYF. CDR3 sequence (DNA): TGTGCCAGTACAGGGGTGCGGTACGAGCAGTACTTC.

The V call is TRBV3-1 (or the pseudogene TRBV3-2), the J call TRBJ2-7, with TRBD1 matching over 8 bases. After removal of 2 bases from V and 7 bases from J, the junction contained 10 bases not matched to a gene. Germline V CDR1 and CDR2: LGHDT, YNNKEL (reference sequence). The CDR3 covers 15 residues. The chain's CDR3 is CASSQTSGTGREQYF. The CDR3 bases are TGTGCCAGCAGCCAAACCTCCGGGACAGGACGGGAGCAGTACTTC.

V usage is TRBV19 and J usage is TRBJ2-7; D gene uncertain. From germline, CDR1 is LNHDA and CDR2 SQIVND (reference sequence). With 3 bases removed from V and 5 bases from J, the gap between germline ends came to 17 bases. The CDR3 consists of 15 residues. CDR3 in DNA: TGTGCCAGTAGTATGCGTTTTCCTCTGGAGAACGAGCAGTACTTC. This translates into CASSMRFPLENEQYF.

This chain links TRBV18 with TRBJ2-3; D perhaps matches TRBD1 (6 bases). V was shortened by 3 bases and J by 1 base, with 11 bases between the two germline ends. The CDR3 totals 15 residues. Germline-derived CDR1 and CDR2 are KGHSH and LQKENI. CDR3 amino acids: CASSPGRGRTDTQYF. The CDR3, as DNA: TGTGCCAGCTCACCGGGCAGGGGACGCACAGATACGCAGTATTTT.

The gene calls are TRBV15 and TRBJ2-3; weak D call: TRBD2 (7 bases). Germline CDR1 is LNHNV and CDR2 is YYDKDF (reference sequence). CDR3 length equals 16 residues. Trimming took off 5 bases at V and 0 bases at J, with 15 bases between the two ends. CDR3 loop: CATSQRGGASTDTQYF. The CDR3 DNA is TGTGCCACCAGCCAGAGAGGGGGGGCGAGCACAGATACGCAGTATTTT.

This sequence joins TRBV9 and TRBJ1-1, with D possibly being TRBD1 (5 bases). Germline V lookup: CDR1 SGDLS, CDR2 YYNGEE. V lost 0 bases and J 5 bases, leaving 8 bases between the germline ends. The CDR3 has 13 residues. The CDR3 spells CASSVEGETEAFF. Here the CDR3 DNA reads TGTGCCAGCAGCGTAGAAGGGGAAACTGAAGCTTTCTTT.

The genes are TRBV15 and TRBJ2-7, with a possible D match to TRBD2 (5 bases). CDR1 and CDR2 (germline): LNHNV, YYDKDF (reference sequence). V lost 5 bases to trimming and J lost 4 bases, with 33 bases between them. This CDR3 is built from 20 residues. The CDR3 protein is CATSPDPSKRRISGEYEQYF. In DNA form, the CDR3 reads TGTGCCACCAGCCCGGACCCTAGTAAGCGCCGAATATCCGGGGAATACGAGCAGTACTTC.

In its sample, this clone was seen a few times. The chain joins TRBV7-3 to TRBJ2-2; D gene ambiguous. The germline V gene encodes CDR1 SGHTA and CDR2 FQGTGA. Between the trimmed V and J ends, which lost 4 bases and 5 bases, there was a span of 11 bases. CDR3 length equals 14 residues. This CDR3 reads CASSYGWSTGELFF. The CDR3 bases are TGTGCCAGCAGCTACGGGTGGAGTACCGGGGAGCTGTTTTTT.

The CDR3 bases are TGTGCCAGCAGCTTAGAGCCGTATGGCTACACCTTC. Translation: CASSLEPYGYTF. The V and J genes are TRBV7-8 and TRBJ1-2; no clear D. The germline gives CDR1 SGHVS, CDR2 FQNEAQ. CDR3 length: 12 residues. V gave up 1 base and J gave up 5 bases, with 5 bases separating them. The entire variable domain, with the rest obtained from reference TRBV7-8 and TRBJ1-2, is as follows: GAGVSQSPRYKVAKRGQDVALRCDPISGHVSLFWYQQALGQGPEFLTYFQNEAQLDKSGLPSDRFFAERPEGSVSTLKIQRTQQEDSAVYLCASSLEPYGYTFGSGTRLTVV.

The rearrangement uses TRBV15 and TRBJ2-1; 9 bases map to TRBD2. Per the germline V gene, CDR1 is LNHNV and CDR2 is YYDKDF (reference sequence). Trimming removed 7 bases from V and 6 bases from J; junction bases left unmatched: 10. CDR3 size: 15 residues. In DNA form, the CDR3 reads TGTGCCACCACCCCCGGACTAGCGAACTTCAATGAGCAGTTCTTC. The encoded protein is CATTPGLANFNEQFF.

This chain links TRBV18 with TRBJ1-1, with 8 bases identical to TRBD1. Trimming took 6 bases from V and 4 from J; bases not matched to a gene: 4. This CDR3 comprises 13 residues. CDR1 and CDR2 from the germline V gene are KGHSH and LQKENI. CDR3 protein: CASSRTGTTEAFF. The CDR3 DNA follows: TGTGCCAGCTCTAGGACAGGGACCACTGAAGCTTTCTTT.

The chain is built from TRBV6-5 and TRBJ2-7, with D perhaps matching TRBD2 (5 bases). Germline V lookup: CDR1 MNHEY, CDR2 SVGAGI. Trimming cost V 6 bases and J 3 bases, with 9 bases left between them. There are 12 residues in the CDR3. CDR3 bases: TGTGCCAGCAGCATACGGGGCTACGAGCAGTACTTC. Translated: CASSIRGYEQYF.

The J gene is TRBJ1-3, the V gene TRBV7-5; whether TRBD1, the table's D call, matches the DNA was not checked. TRBV7-5 is a pseudogene. This CDR3 comprises 22 residues. The CDR3 region has the DNA TGTGCCAGAAGCCACAAGAGGAGGTTTTCGTCGGCGGGACAGGGGGCCGGAAACACCATATATTTT. Amino acids: CARSHKRRFSSAGQGAGNTIYF.

The CDR3 coding sequence is TGTGCCAGCAGTCCTCCGGGACTAGCGGTGGGCGAGCAGTACTTC. This sequence encodes CASSPPGLAVGEQYF. The V call is TRBV28, the J call TRBJ2-7, with 11 bases fitting TRBD2. Germline trimming cut 5 bases from V and 6 bases from J; bases unmatched to any gene: 9. Germline assignment: CDR1 MDHEN and CDR2 SYDVKM. The CDR3 sequence is 15 residues long.

This rearrangement joins TRBV18 to TRBJ1-5; 9 bases map to TRBD1. CDR1 and CDR2 from the germline V gene are KGHSH and LQKENI. This CDR3 is built from 15 residues. V was clipped by 6 bases and J by 2 bases; unmatched bases: 5. The chain's CDR3 is CASSQRTGGNQPQHF. CDR3 in DNA: TGTGCCAGCTCCCAACGGACAGGGGGCAATCAGCCCCAGCATTTT.